Listed here is a single T cell receptor (beta chain). Its antigen is still unknown. This sample was taken from a study of T cells expressing NK-cell markers (dated by TCRdb to the early 2020s). For context, the study as a whole: In sorted CD3+CD56+NKG2C+, CD3+CD56+NKG2C- and CD3+CD56-NKG2C+ T-cell subsets from several donors, TCR beta-chain repertoires were profiled. Among the eight sequenced donors, seven were HCMV-seropositive and one was HCMV-seronegative. All eight donors whose samples were sequenced were randomly selected healthy volunteers, three of them men and five women. The libraries were sequenced on Illumina HiSeq 2000/2500, MiSeq or NextSeq, producing 2 x 150 bp reads.

Findings and caveats that apply to the study as a whole: In five to seven donors, the dominant CD3+CD56+NKG2C+ clonotypes were among the top 10 CD8+ clonotypes and accounted for roughly 1.0-7.0% of CD8+ T cells. Those dominant clonotypes were again the most abundant among CD3+CD56-NKG2C+ cells in a handful of donors, at 28.3-60.1%. It remained unclear whether the expanded NKG2C-expressing T cell clones were specific for HCMV antigens.

CDR1 KGHDR and CDR2 SFDVKD are derived from the germline V gene. The CDR3 spans 17 residues, from the cysteine through the phenylalanine. Only the protein sequence is given. To determine HCMV serostatus, a commercial ELISA kit was used to detect HCMV-specific IgG in serum. Ficoll density gradient centrifugation was used to isolate peripheral blood mononuclear cells from blood. TCRdb records Illumina HiSeq 2000 as the sequencer. TCR beta cDNA libraries were made by 5'RACE template switching that added a universal primer site and unique molecular identifiers. cDNA synthesis was primed from the TCR beta constant segment and was followed by two successive PCR amplification steps. The authors' analysis ran thus. MIGEC was used to demultiplex reads and group reads by UMI, and MiTCR was used to assemble and quantify clonotypes. To exclude erroneous sequences, any TCR cDNA sequence not supported by at least two reads was discarded. The tcR package was used for downstream repertoire analysis, and clonotypes were matched between fractions using CDR3 nucleotide sequence together with V segment. Antigen specificity was annotated against VDJdb with VDJmatch, allowing one amino acid substitution in CDR3. Reads reprocessed by TCRdb are summarized as one entry per CDR3 protein sequence, and DNA is absent. None of the V and J calls come from the authors' own analysis; TCRdb made them. The sample table includes about 390,000 distinct CDR3 sequences. The ten largest make up roughly 10% of the sample.

Sequencing was done on a sample of blood T cells: a sorted CD56 or NKG2C T cell subset, CD4+ or CD8+ T cells, or bulk PBMC T cells (not recorded which). This receptor was taken from a woman in her fifties or sixties in good health. Donor details come from another sample of the same person, matched by shared clones. In this chain, TRBV24-1 is recombined with TRBJ2-1; as DNA is missing, the TRBD2 call by TCRdb cannot be tested. The CDR3 region: CATSDPSPGGYGNEQFF.